Below are 19 T cell receptor beta chains sequenced from a single sample in a study of blood T cell repertoires in COVID-19. The repertoire was sequenced with immunoSEQ multiplex PCR; TCRdb's copy has only in-frame clones and lacks some. This table holds more than 250,000 clones, roughly 90% found once. The sample was PBMCs or T cells enriched from blood (not recorded which). The receptor source for this set is a woman aged 30 to 39 who had recovered from COVID-19.

The chain has TRBV7-2 and TRBJ2-1; D perhaps matches TRBD1 (5 bases). Trimming cost V 7 bases and J 5 bases, with 18 bases left between them. CDR3 size: 15 residues. Germline lookup yields CDR1 SGHTA and CDR2 FQGNSA. CDR3 sequence reads: CASTLQGLVNNEQFF. The CDR3 coding sequence is TGTGCCAGCACCCTTCAGGGCCTAGTAAACAATGAGCAGTTCTTC.

In nucleotides, the CDR3 is TGTGCAAGTCGCTCGCCGGGACAGGGGCCCGGCTACACCTTC. Its translation: CASRSPGQGPGYTF. The chain joins TRBV12-2 to TRBJ1-2; the DNA was not compared with TRBD1, the D call given in the table. TRBV12-2 is termed a pseudogene. The CDR3 covers 14 residues.

This chain links TRBV19 with TRBJ1-5, with unresolved D. V lost 6 bases, J lost 3 bases, and 15 bases lay in between. This CDR3 region has 15 residues. Germline loops: CDR1 LNHDA, CDR2 SQIVND (reference sequence). The CDR3 DNA is TGTGCCAGTAGAACCGGACGGGGTTTCAATCAGCCCCAGCATTTT. Translation: CASRTGRGFNQPQHF.

This clone was seen only once. This chain links TRBV6-2 or TRBV6-3 with TRBJ1-2; a possible D gene is TRBD1 (6 bases). Germline V gives CDR1 MNHEY, CDR2 SVGEGT. CDR3 length: 14 residues. V shed 0 bases and J shed 6 bases, with 11 bases lying between them. The chain's CDR3 is CASSYSGGGDGYTF. In DNA form, the CDR3 reads TGTGCCAGCAGTTACTCGGGCGGGGGCGATGGCTACACCTTC.

V is TRBV13 and J is TRBJ2-2; D is unclear. Trimming left V 5 bases short and J 1 base short, with 8 bases between. This CDR3 has 14 residues. Germline values: CDR1 PRHDT, CDR2 FYEKMQ (reference sequence). Here the CDR3 reads CASSPVMNTGELFF. The CDR3 DNA is TGTGCCAGCAGCCCCGTAATGAACACCGGGGAGCTGTTTTTT.

The V gene is TRBV3-1 (or the pseudogene TRBV3-2), the J gene TRBJ2-1; D possibly corresponds to TRBD1 (5 bases). The CDR3 length is 13 residues. Germline V CDR1 and CDR2: LGHDT, YNNKEL (reference sequence). The V end lost 0 bases, the J end lost 7 bases, and 7 bases lay between the germline ends. CDR3 residues: CASSQDQGNEQFF. CDR3 DNA: TGTGCCAGCAGCCAAGATCAGGGTAATGAGCAGTTCTTC.

V gene TRBV5-3 combines with J gene TRBJ2-3; possible D gene TRBD2, 6 bases. TRBV5-3 is recorded as an ORF, its role being uncertain. This CDR3 comprises 17 residues. Trimming removed 0 bases at V and 1 base at J, with 15 bases between. CDR3 DNA sequence: TGTGCCAGAAGCTTGGTTCCGACTAGGCCCTGCACAGATACGCAGTATTTT. It codes for CARSLVPTRPCTDTQYF.

V gene TRBV6-5 combines with J gene TRBJ2-2; 11 bases fit TRBD2. Germline CDR1 and CDR2: MNHEY and SVGAGI. After removal of 7 bases from V and 5 bases from J, the junction contained 3 bases not matched to a gene. The CDR3 is 14 amino acids. The CDR3 DNA follows: TGTGCCAGCAAAGGACTAGCGGGTACCGGGGAGCTGTTTTTT. It yields the protein CASKGLAGTGELFF.

The chain uses TRBV11-3 and TRBJ2-3; the match to TRBD1 covers 12 bases. The CDR3 covers 18 residues. CDR1 is SGHNT, CDR2 YENEEA, per germline. Trimming took 1 base from V and 4 from J; bases not matched to a gene: 9. As DNA, the CDR3 is TGTGCCAGCAGCTTAGGGGACAGGGGGCCCTTTTTCTCAGATACGCAGTATTTT. Translating it yields CASSLGDRGPFFSDTQYF.

The count of this clone is one. V usage is TRBV2 and J usage is TRBJ2-2, with 11 bases identical to TRBD2. J was trimmed by 5 bases and V by 6 bases; bases with no gene match: 5. This CDR3 contains 15 residues. Germline V gene lookup returns CDR1 SNHLY and CDR2 FYNNEI. CDR3 amino acids: CASSGTSGGTGELFF. The CDR3 coding sequence is TGTGCCAGCAGCGGGACTAGCGGCGGTACCGGGGAGCTGTTTTTT.

This chain links TRBV30 with TRBJ2-2, with D maybe TRBD1 (6 bases). Between the trimmed V and J ends, which lost 8 bases and 2 bases, there was a span of 18 bases. Germline assignment: CDR1 GTSNPN and CDR2 SVGIG (reference sequence). CDR3 length equals 15 residues. This CDR3 is CARKGVSTNTGELFF. The CDR3, as DNA: TGTGCCCGAAAGGGGGTATCTACTAACACCGGGGAGCTGTTTTTT.

This chain joins TRBV5-1 and TRBJ2-5; no clear D gene. The CDR3 contains 13 residues. The germline V gene encodes CDR1 SGHRS and CDR2 YFSETQ. The V end lost 3 bases, the J end lost 1 base, and 7 bases lay between the germline ends. CDR3 in DNA: TGCGCCAGCAGCTCACTTAGCCAAGAGACCCAGTACTTC. Its translation: CASSSLSQETQYF.

This chain uses TRBV2 with TRBJ2-1; 8 bases are a match to TRBD1. J gave up 0 bases and V 6 bases, and 4 bases lay outside the gene matches. Germline CDR1 and CDR2: SNHLY and FYNNEI. The CDR3 spans 15 residues. CDR3: CASSSDRGSYNEQFF. The CDR3, as DNA: TGTGCCAGCAGCTCAGACAGGGGCTCCTACAATGAGCAGTTCTTC.

The J gene is TRBJ2-5, the V gene TRBV5-1; 10 bases are a match to TRBD2. CDR1 SGHRS and CDR2 YFSETQ come from the germline V gene. Trimming at V came to 4 bases and at J to 2 bases, leaving 14 bases not matched to a gene. CDR3 length equals 18 residues. CDR3 coding DNA: TGCGCCAGCAGCCCCCAGACCACTAGCGGGATTTATCAAGAGACCCAGTACTTC. Amino acids: CASSPQTTSGIYQETQYF.

The genes are TRBV6-5 and TRBJ2-7; TRBD1 agrees at 11 bases. The length of the CDR3 is 13 residues. Unmatched junction bases numbered 3, after V lost 7 bases and J lost 4 bases. Germline CDR1 and CDR2: MNHEY and SVGAGI. CDR3 bases: TGTGCCAGCAATCGGGACAGGGGGTACGAGCAGTACTTC. It is translated as CASNRDRGYEQYF.

This sequence joins TRBV5-1 and TRBJ1-6, with 12 nucleotides matching TRBD1. The V gene's germline CDR1 is SGHRS and CDR2 YFSETQ. The trim removed 4 bases at V and 1 base at J, leaving 6 bases unmatched. This CDR3 has 18 residues. The CDR3 protein is CASSEGTGGQSYNSPLHF. The CDR3, as DNA: TGCGCCAGCAGCGAAGGGACAGGGGGCCAGTCCTATAATTCACCCCTCCACTTT.

This CDR3 is CSASPPTGGVSYGYTF. CDR3 bases: TGCAGTGCTAGTCCCCCGACTGGCGGGGTTTCTTATGGCTACACCTTC. The rearrangement uses TRBV20-1 and TRBJ1-2, with D uncertain. This CDR3 is 16 amino acids long. Between the trimmed V and J ends, which lost 3 bases and 5 bases, there was a span of 22 bases. Looked up from germline, CDR1 is DFQATT and CDR2 is SNEGSKA (reference sequence).

The table lists this clone with a count of one. V usage is TRBV10-3 and J usage is TRBJ1-2; D is possibly TRBD1 (5 bases). CDR1 is ENHRY, CDR2 SYGVKD, per germline. V lost 2 bases and J lost 2, with 15 bases in between. CDR3 size: 16 residues. Written as DNA, the CDR3 is TGTGCCATCAGTGAGGGGGGGACGGGTTTCAACTATGGCTACACCTTC. This sequence encodes CAISEGGTGFNYGYTF.

This chain uses TRBV2 with TRBJ1-2, with a weak D call TRBD1 (6 bases). Germline assignment: CDR1 SNHLY and CDR2 FYNNEI. This CDR3 has 14 amino acids. The V end was cut by 2 bases, the J end by 0 bases, with 7 bases between. CDR3 DNA: TGTGCCAGCAGTGAACAGGGGACTAACTATGGCTACACCTTC. Translation: CASSEQGTNYGYTF.